The subject of this entry is one T cell receptor (beta chain). From the 5' RACE reads, TCRdb called clonotypes with MiXCR, one entry per CDR3 protein. The table includes 400,000 to 550,000 distinct CDR3 sequences, approximately 24% detected once. This CDR3 has 18 amino acids. Germline V gene sequence: CDR1 MGHRA, CDR2 YSYEKL. The V segment lost 3 bases and the J segment 5 bases; nucleotides outside the gene matches: 15. This specimen belongs to a study of identical twins. The same data also went into a second study, on T cells expressing NK-cell markers.

This rearrangement joins TRBV4-1 to TRBJ2-3, with TRBD2 identical over 9 bases. Source material: CD4+ T cells sorted from blood. This clonotype was sampled from a young woman in good health. The CDR3 spells CASSQGSAAGGLGDTQYF. The CDR3 DNA reads TGCGCCAGCAGCCAGGGCTCCGCAGCGGGGGGATTGGGAGATACGCAGTATTTT.